Given below is one TCR beta chain in context. This clone was detected once. The specificity of this receptor is unknown. No base quality values were provided; no much bigger clone lies one nucleotide off. These data belong to a study of OX40 agonist ivuxolimab in advanced cancers. In terms of the full investigation: The costimulatory receptor OX40 (CD134) was targeted by ivuxolimab, a fully human IgG2 agonistic monoclonal antibody. Intravenous ivuxolimab was administered to patients every 2 weeks at six dose levels: 0.01, 0.1, 0.3, 1.5, 3 and 10 mg/kg. Among the approximately 54 dose-escalation patients, about 20 had hepatocellular carcinoma, around 15 melanoma, 9 renal cell carcinoma and 9 head and neck cancer. The dose-escalation cohort was about 86% male with a mean age of about 60 years, ranging from roughly 23 to 80. Prior anti-PD-1, anti-PD-L1 or anti-CTLA-4 therapy was permitted, and checkpoint inhibitors had been received by less than 45% of dose-escalation patients. Three dose-escalation patients achieved partial responses, one with hepatocellular carcinoma and two with cutaneous melanoma. Peripheral TCRbeta sequencing was intended to test whether TCR sequence diversity was altered and clonal T-cell expansion was caused by ivuxolimab. The paper describes the monotherapy dose-escalation part (N of about 47 patients) of the phase I trial of ivuxolimab. Paper-wide results and their limitations: The antigen specificity of the clonally expanded peripheral T cells was not determined. At doses of 0.1 to 3.0 mg/kg, clonal expansion of both CD4+ and CD8+ blood T cells was observed from baseline to week 6. Low levels of normalized T-cell clonal expansion were also shown by some nonresponding patients. After ivuxolimab, CD8+ T cells had more expanded clones than CD4+ T cells on average. Partial responders in the 0.1-3.0 mg/kg groups had among the lowest normalized peripheral clonal expansion, especially among CD8+ T cells.

Genomic DNA was extracted from sorted cells for sequencing of the TCRbeta CDR3 region. The immunoSEQ Assay was used to sequence the TCRbeta CDR3 regions. Drawn from immuneACCESS, this table holds only the in-frame rearrangements with V and J called that TCRdb kept. Clones are partly lost; checked studies trace under half to an unresolved V gene and leave the rest unexplained. Across this sample there are some 94,000 clones, with approximately 95% seen only once. The ten largest make up 2% to 2.5% of the sample. Reading the germline V gene gives CDR1 LGHNA and CDR2 YNFKEQ. Counted from cysteine to phenylalanine, this CDR3 has 16 amino acids. Just CDR3 DNA is preserved here, 48 bases in frame from base 1. At the junction V is shortened by 4 bases and J by 1 base, with 15 bases in between. The trial excluded patients who had a history of autoimmune disease or who were on systemic immunosuppression. In every dose cohort, peripheral blood was drawn for TCR sequencing at baseline, cycle 4 day 1, and cycle 7 day 1. Samples came from an open-label, multicenter, first-in-human phase I dose-escalation trial of ivuxolimab. Adults with locally advanced or metastatic melanoma, renal cell carcinoma, hepatocellular carcinoma or head and neck squamous cell carcinoma were enrolled in the trial. Before TCR sequencing, CD4+ T cells and CD8+ T cells were sorted from peripheral blood as separate populations.

Source: CD4+ or CD8+ T cells sorted from blood, taken in a trial of the OX40 agonist ivuxolimab. This TCR derives from an adult with an advanced solid tumor such as melanoma, head and neck, liver or kidney cancer. The chain was built from TRBV4-2 and TRBJ2-3; perhaps TRBD1 is the D gene, with 6 bases matching. The DNA reads as follows: TGTGCCAGCAGCCCCCCTTGGGGGCGCGGCACAGATACGCAGTATTTT. It codes for CASSPPWGRGTDTQYF.